This T cell receptor (beta chain) was identified in a study of molecular identifiers for immune sequencing clone quantification. Study as a whole: Four of five RNA aliquots from approximately 20,000 or 98,000 naive CD8 T cells were sequenced.

Study conclusions and caveats: In naive cells, under 1% of molecules belonged to clones above 20 RNA copies, against over 97% in effector cells.

This clonotype was seen ten or more times. Its target is unknown. TCRdb independently ran MiXCR on the PCR reads; one entry per CDR3 protein. The data contain 250,000 to 350,000 distinct CDR3 sequences, 20% to 25% of them seen just once; the ten biggest clones take up about 0.81%. The CDR3 is made up of 17 amino acids. V lost 2 bases to trimming and J lost 0 bases, with 14 bases between them. Germline lookup yields CDR1 SGDLS and CDR2 YYNGEE. Sequencing libraries of naive CD8 cells derived from around 20,000 to 1,000,000 sorted cells with 10%, 30% or 50% RNA. As CD8+CD4-CCR7+CD45RA+ cells, naive CD8 T cells were sorted.

This TCR was sampled from a human donor in good health. Some libraries in this study had Jurkat cell RNA spiked in. V is TRBV9 and J is TRBJ2-2; perhaps D is TRBD1 or TRBD2 (5 bases each). Sequencing was done on a sample of naive CD8+ T cells from blood, with Jurkat cell RNA spiked in. Subset given: FACS-sorted CD8+CD4-CCR7+CD45RA+ naive T cells. This CDR3 is CASSVEAAGPNTGELFF. Written as DNA, the CDR3 is TGTGCCAGCAGCGTGGAGGCGGCAGGGCCGAACACCGGGGAGCTGTTTTTT.